Presented here are 20 T cell receptor beta chains from one specimen sequenced in a study of cytomegalovirus exposure and HLA in healthy donors. 60 Vbeta and 13 Jbeta primers were used in PCR. TCRdb's copy holds only in-frame clones and misses some; the assay was immunoSEQ multiplex PCR. Of about 130,000 clones in the sample, more than 9% are singletons; the top ten hold 3.5% to 5%. The sample comprised PBMCs. The receptors stem from a woman aged 18-35 years in good health and CMV-seropositive.

The V call is TRBV27, the J call TRBJ1-5; TRBD1 matches 7 bases. This CDR3 is built from 13 residues. Germline-derived CDR1 and CDR2 are MNHEY and SMNVEV (reference sequence). J gave up 7 bases and V 11 bases, and 11 bases lay outside the gene matches. CDR3: CAAGDRSGQPQHF. DNA for the CDR3: TGTGCCGCTGGGGACAGATCAGGCCAGCCCCAGCATTTT.

The chain joins TRBV6-5 to TRBJ2-5, with D possibly TRBD1 on 6 matching bases. The CDR3 loop spans 13 amino acids. Trimming removed 5 bases from V and 3 bases from J, with 10 bases in between. In germline, CDR1 is MNHEY, CDR2 SVGAGI. This CDR3 is CASSGRTEETQYF. Written as DNA, the CDR3 is TGTGCCAGCAGTGGACGGACAGAAGAGACCCAGTACTTC.

The rearrangement links TRBV4-1 to TRBJ1-1; tentative D call: TRBD1 (6 bases). The CDR3 runs 18 residues. V was pared by 4 bases and J by 1 base, with 22 bases between. The V gene's germline CDR1 is MGHRA and CDR2 YSYEKL. CDR3 in amino acids: CASSPERVSGGKNTEAFF. DNA for the CDR3: TGCGCCAGCAGCCCGGAAAGGGTTTCTGGGGGCAAGAACACTGAAGCTTTCTTT.

For the CDR3, the DNA is TGTGCCAGCAGCCCAGTACTAGCGGGAAGCACAGATACGCAGTATTTT. It yields the protein CASSPVLAGSTDTQYF. The V gene is TRBV4-2, the J gene TRBJ2-3, with 10 nucleotides matching TRBD2. Germline values: CDR1 LGHNA, CDR2 YNFKEQ. This CDR3 spans 16 amino acids. V trimming: 4 bases; J trimming: 0 bases; junction bases outside the gene matches: 4.

This clone has more than one count but fewer than ten. The V and J genes are TRBV5-1 and TRBJ2-5, with 7 bases aligning to TRBD2. V was pared by 2 bases and J by 5 bases, with 6 bases of the junction left unmatched. The CDR3 runs to 14 residues. Germline-derived CDR1 and CDR2 are SGHRS and YFSETQ. Here the CDR3 DNA reads TGCGCCAGCAGCTTCTATGGGGGAGGGGAGACCCAGTACTTC. Amino acid sequence: CASSFYGGGETQYF.

This clone came up a few times. The chain combines TRBV27 with TRBJ1-1; TRBD1 might be the D (5 bases). Trimming took 4 bases from V and 3 from J, leaving 6 bases between them. The CDR3 extends over 12 amino acids. CDR1 MNHEY and CDR2 SMNVEV come from the germline V gene (reference sequence). The DNA for the CDR3 is TGTGCCAGCAGTTCGGGGGACACTGAAGCTTTCTTT. It is translated as CASSSGDTEAFF.

V is TRBV28 and J is TRBJ2-7; the D is unclear. V was trimmed by 2 bases and J by 1 base, leaving 6 bases between them. Germline V lookup: CDR1 MDHEN, CDR2 SYDVKM. The CDR3 is 13 amino acids. The CDR3, as DNA: TGTGCCAGCAGTTTAGACTTATCCTACGAGCAGTACTTC. It yields the protein CASSLDLSYEQYF.

This chain joins TRBV2 and TRBJ2-3; TRBD1 agrees at 7 bases. The germline CDR1 and CDR2 sequences are SNHLY and FYNNEI. V was pared by 6 bases and J by 4 bases, with 4 bases of the junction left unmatched. The CDR3 has 13 amino acids. CDR3 sequence: CASRDRIADTQYF. The CDR3 region has the DNA TGTGCCAGCAGGGACAGGATAGCAGATACGCAGTATTTT.

The genes are TRBV6-1 and TRBJ2-7; D gene uncertain. The CDR3 is 14 residues long. Germline-derived CDR1 and CDR2 are MNHNS and SASEGT. Trimming shortened V by 5 bases and J by 0 bases, and 11 bases separated the two germline ends. Here the CDR3 reads CASSLQKFSYEQYF. The CDR3 DNA reads TGTGCCAGCAGTTTACAGAAGTTCTCCTACGAGCAGTACTTC.

The rearrangement uses TRBV4-2 and TRBJ2-1, with D possibly matching TRBD2 (6 bases). Trimming left V 1 base short and J 14 bases short, with 21 bases between. Germline-derived CDR1 and CDR2 are LGHNA and YNFKEQ. The CDR3 is made up of 15 amino acids. The CDR3 loop is CASSQGSMGEEFKFF. CDR3 bases: TGTGCCAGCAGCCAAGGATCGATGGGGGAGGAGTTCAAGTTCTTC.

This clone has just a few counts. The chain is built from TRBV6-1 and TRBJ1-5; a weak D match, TRBD1 (6 bases). Germline loops: CDR1 MNHNS, CDR2 SASEGT. V was pared by 2 bases and J by 8 bases, with 22 bases between. This CDR3 spans 17 amino acids. The CDR3 coding sequence is TGTGCCAGCAGTGAACACGGGGGGGAGACAGGCCCAGAGCCCCAGCATTTT. As protein: CASSEHGGETGPEPQHF.

The V and J genes are TRBV29-1 and TRBJ2-7, with a tentative D call TRBD2 (7 bases). The CDR3 is 11 amino acids. Trimming stripped 7 bases from V and 6 bases from J, with 13 bases between. Germline V gene sequence: CDR1 SQVTM, CDR2 ANQGSEA. This CDR3 is CSGMGGAEQYF. CDR3 nucleotide sequence: TGCAGCGGGATGGGGGGGGCCGAGCAGTACTTC.

A few counts support this clone. The chain carries TRBV19 and TRBJ1-1; D is unresolved. Germline values: CDR1 LNHDA, CDR2 SQIVND (reference sequence). The CDR3 length is 11 residues. V shed 7 bases and J shed 2 bases, with 5 bases lying between them. CDR3 residues: CASIQNTEAFF. In DNA form, the CDR3 reads TGTGCCAGTATTCAAAACACTGAAGCTTTCTTT.

Only a few counts were recorded for this clone. The chain recombines TRBV6-5 with TRBJ1-2, with unresolved D. The CDR3 length is 13 residues. V shed 8 bases and J shed 4 bases, with 14 bases lying between them. CDR1 is MNHEY and CDR2 is SVGAGI in the germline V gene. The CDR3 is CASAEEGPYGYTF. In nucleotides, the CDR3 is TGTGCCAGCGCAGAAGAGGGCCCCTATGGCTACACCTTC.

This clone was observed a handful of times. The chain employs TRBV11-3 and TRBJ2-7, with 16 bases fitting TRBD2. After removal of 4 bases from V and 4 bases from J, the junction contained 7 bases not matched to a gene. This CDR3 comprises 17 residues. Germline lookup yields CDR1 SGHNT and CDR2 YENEEA. The CDR3, as DNA: TGTGCCAGCAGCTCAGCTCCGGGACTAGCGGGAGGGTACGAGCAGTACTTC. Translating it yields CASSSAPGLAGGYEQYF.

The rearrangement uses TRBV30 and TRBJ2-5; D gene uncertain. V was pared by 3 bases and J by 7 bases, with 12 bases between. Germline loops: CDR1 GTSNPN, CDR2 SVGIG (reference sequence). CDR3 size: 12 residues. CDR3 sequence reads: CAWSTPGGTQYF. The CDR3 coding sequence is TGTGCCTGGAGCACCCCCGGTGGGACCCAGTACTTC.

This clone showed up just a few times. The chain has TRBV5-4 and TRBJ2-7; the match to TRBD2 covers 11 bases. The CDR3 extends over 15 amino acids. The V and J ends lost 4 bases and 5 bases, in that order; junction bases with no gene match: 8. Germline lookup yields CDR1 SGHNT and CDR2 YYREEE (reference sequence). CDR3 amino acids: CASSGALAGDHEQYF. The CDR3 nucleotides read TGTGCCAGCAGCGGGGCACTAGCGGGAGACCACGAGCAGTACTTC.

The chain carries TRBV4-1 and TRBJ2-3; TRBD1 matches 11 bases. The CDR3 loop spans 17 amino acids. CDR1 is MGHRA and CDR2 is YSYEKL in the germline V gene. Trimming cost V 1 base and J 6 bases; bases outside gene matches: 9. Written as DNA, the CDR3 is TGCGCCAGCAGCCAAGCCACGATCCGGGACAGGGGGGATACGCAGTATTTT. As protein: CASSQATIRDRGDTQYF.

This clone was picked up a small number of times. This chain joins TRBV4-1 and TRBJ2-1, with a possible D match to TRBD2 (5 bases). The V end lost 0 bases, the J end lost 10 bases, and 7 bases lay between the germline ends. Germline lookup yields CDR1 MGHRA and CDR2 YSYEKL. The CDR3 runs 12 residues. CDR3 residues: CASSQDWEEQFF. CDR3 nucleotide sequence: TGCGCCAGCAGCCAAGATTGGGAGGAGCAGTTCTTC.

Notes on this clone: This CDR3 fails to terminate in the conserved phenylalanine or tryptophan, so it likely reflects a read error. The chain is built from TRBV6-1 and TRBJ2-3; no definite D call. Between the trimmed V and J ends, which lost 4 bases and 1 base, there was a span of 6 bases. The CDR3 spans 13 residues. From germline, CDR1 is MNHNS and CDR2 SASEGT. The CDR3, as DNA: TGTGCCAGCAGTGGGCCCCGCACAGATACGCAGTATCTT. Translating gives CASSGPRTDTQYL.